The 17 T cell receptor beta chains reported below all come from one sample, sequenced in a study of CXCR3-negative and CXCR3-positive naive CD8 T cells. These TCRs are of unknown antigen specificity. Through 5' RACE with UMI labels, the TRB cDNA libraries were prepared. TCRdb reprocessed the 5' RACE reads and keeps a single row for each CDR3 protein, giving no DNA. The ten most abundant clones cover roughly 0.75% of a sample with about 56,000 distinct CDR3 sequences. Study-level findings and limits: Naive cells positive for CXCR3 carried more hydrophobic TRB CDR3s than CXCR3-negative ones.

Material: naive CXCR3+ CD8+ T cells from blood. This sample's subset: CD45RO-CCR7+CD27+CD95- naive CD8+ T cells expressing CXCR3 (TNR3+). Source of these receptors: a human donor in good health. Some clones in this sample may be carry-over from other donors' samples.

This sequence joins TRBV10-1 and TRBJ2-7. Germline assignment: CDR1 WNHNN and CDR2 SYGVQD (reference sequence). The CDR3 runs 12 residues. The CDR3: CASSEGVYEQYF.

The rearrangement links TRBV4-3 to TRBJ1-1; the D call of TRBD1 rests on TCRdb alone, since no DNA is present to check it. This CDR3 comprises 16 residues. Germline CDR1 and CDR2: LGHNA and YSLEER. CDR3 sequence: CASSQELVRQDTEAFF.

This chain connects TRBV12-5 to TRBJ2-5. The CDR3 consists of 12 residues. The germline V gene has CDR1 LGHNT and CDR2 FRNRAP. CDR3 sequence: CASGLEEETQYF.

This chain joins TRBV6-5 and TRBJ2-7; TCRdb picks TRBD1, but there is no DNA to check that call. Germline CDR1 is MNHEY and CDR2 is SVGAGI. The CDR3 is 14 amino acids. The chain's CDR3 is CASSPGGRGYEQYF.

Judged by frequency, this clonotype is medium-sized (0.01 to 0.1%). This chain links TRBV29-1 with TRBJ2-7. This CDR3 is 13 amino acids long. The germline gives CDR1 SQVTM, CDR2 ANQGSEA. CDR3 amino acids: CSALDGNSYEQYF.

This chain connects TRBV7-3 to TRBJ1-2; the TCRdb D gene call, TRBD1, has no DNA to confirm it. The V gene's germline CDR1 is SGHTA and CDR2 FQGTGA. The CDR3 is 14 amino acids. The CDR3 is CASSSTGGSDGYTF.

V gene TRBV7-3 combines with J gene TRBJ2-5; TCRdb reports TRBD2, a call that lacks DNA to check it against. This CDR3 is 14 amino acids long. Per the germline V gene, CDR1 is SGHTA and CDR2 is FQGTGA. CDR3 residues: CASSPIAGEETQYF.

The CDR3 sequence: CASSQDSDNYGYTF. The chain has TRBV4-3 and TRBJ1-2. The V gene's germline CDR1 is LGHNA and CDR2 YSLEER. CDR3 length equals 14 residues.

The chain employs TRBV7-2 and TRBJ2-7. Germline CDR1 and CDR2: SGHTA and FQGNSA. The CDR3 loop spans 14 amino acids. The CDR3 sequence is CASSFLRDSYEQYF.

J is TRBJ2-5 and V is TRBV7-3. This CDR3 has 15 amino acids. CDR1 and CDR2 (germline): SGHTA, FQGTGA. The CDR3 reads CASSSAFATSGTQYF.

This chain links TRBV18 with TRBJ1-5. The V gene's germline CDR1 is KGHSH and CDR2 LQKENI. The CDR3 length is 16 residues. CDR3: CASSPPDSHSNQPQHF.

The CDR3 is CASSQIGPSQETQYF. The rearrangement uses TRBV3-1 and TRBJ2-5. CDR3 size: 15 residues. Germline V lookup: CDR1 LGHDT, CDR2 YNNKEL (reference sequence).

V is TRBV29-1 and J is TRBJ2-7; the TCRdb D gene call, TRBD1, has no DNA to confirm it. CDR3 length: 15 amino acids. From germline, CDR1 is SQVTM and CDR2 ANQGSEA. This chain's CDR3 is CSVIGRDNALSEQYF.

This chain links TRBV28 with TRBJ2-1; with no DNA, the TCRdb D assignment of TRBD2 cannot be verified. Per germline, CDR1 MDHEN and CDR2 SYDVKM. The CDR3 extends over 13 amino acids. The CDR3 sequence is CASTLSSYNEQFF.

V is TRBV19 and J is TRBJ2-7; TCRdb calls TRBD2, which cannot be checked without DNA. CDR1 is LNHDA, CDR2 SQIVND, per germline (reference sequence). The CDR3 spans 14 residues. CDR3 residues: CASSMSGDGDEQYF.

This chain's CDR3 is CASSLDREAFF. The chain has TRBV7-9 and TRBJ1-1. This CDR3 is built from 11 residues. CDR1 is SEHNR and CDR2 is FQNEAQ in the germline V gene (reference sequence).

The chain combines TRBV20-1 with TRBJ1-6; TCRdb's assignment of TRBD1 cannot be checked, as there is no DNA. CDR1 and CDR2 (germline): DFQATT, SNEGSKA (reference sequence). The CDR3 covers 15 residues. CDR3 region: CSARPPSSYNSPLHF.